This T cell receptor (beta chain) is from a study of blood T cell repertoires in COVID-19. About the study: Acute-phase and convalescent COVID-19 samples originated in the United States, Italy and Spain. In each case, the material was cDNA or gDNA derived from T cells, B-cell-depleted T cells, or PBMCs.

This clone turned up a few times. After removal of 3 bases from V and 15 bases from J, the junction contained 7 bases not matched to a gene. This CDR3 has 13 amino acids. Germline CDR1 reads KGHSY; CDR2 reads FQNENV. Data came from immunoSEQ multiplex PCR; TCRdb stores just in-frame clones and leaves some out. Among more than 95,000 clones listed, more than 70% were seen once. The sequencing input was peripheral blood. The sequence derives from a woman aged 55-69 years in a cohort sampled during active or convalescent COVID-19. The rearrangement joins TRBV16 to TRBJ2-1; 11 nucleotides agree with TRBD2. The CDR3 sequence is CASSHGTSGNGFF. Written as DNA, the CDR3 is TGTGCCAGCAGCCATGGGACTAGCGGTAATGGGTTCTTC.